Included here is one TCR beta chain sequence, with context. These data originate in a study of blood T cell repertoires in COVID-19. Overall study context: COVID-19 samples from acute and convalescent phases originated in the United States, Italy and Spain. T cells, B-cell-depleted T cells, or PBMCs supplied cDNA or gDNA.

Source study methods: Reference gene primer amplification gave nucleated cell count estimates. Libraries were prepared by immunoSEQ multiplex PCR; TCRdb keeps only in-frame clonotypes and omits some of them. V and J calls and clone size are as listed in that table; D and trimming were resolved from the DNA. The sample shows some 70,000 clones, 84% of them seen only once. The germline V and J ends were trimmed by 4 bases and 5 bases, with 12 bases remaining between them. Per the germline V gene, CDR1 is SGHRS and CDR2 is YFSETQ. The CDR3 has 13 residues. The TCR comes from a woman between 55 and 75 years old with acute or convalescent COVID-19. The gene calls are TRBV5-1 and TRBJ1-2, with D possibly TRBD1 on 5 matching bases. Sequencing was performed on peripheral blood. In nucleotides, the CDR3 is TGCGCCAGCAGCCCCGGCGGGGCTTATGGCTACACCTTC. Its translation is CASSPGGAYGYTF.